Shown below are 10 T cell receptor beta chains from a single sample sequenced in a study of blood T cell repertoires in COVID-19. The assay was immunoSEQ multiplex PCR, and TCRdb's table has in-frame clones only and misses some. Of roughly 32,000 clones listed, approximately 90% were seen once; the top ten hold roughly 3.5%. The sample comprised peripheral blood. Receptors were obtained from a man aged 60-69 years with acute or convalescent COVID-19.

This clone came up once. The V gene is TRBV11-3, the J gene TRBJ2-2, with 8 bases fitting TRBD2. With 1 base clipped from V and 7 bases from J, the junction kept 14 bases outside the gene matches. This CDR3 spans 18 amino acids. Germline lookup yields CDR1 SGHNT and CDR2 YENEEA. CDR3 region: CASSLGGYETSVGGELFF. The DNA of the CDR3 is TGTGCCAGCAGCTTAGGCGGTTATGAGACTAGCGTCGGCGGGGAGCTGTTTTTT.

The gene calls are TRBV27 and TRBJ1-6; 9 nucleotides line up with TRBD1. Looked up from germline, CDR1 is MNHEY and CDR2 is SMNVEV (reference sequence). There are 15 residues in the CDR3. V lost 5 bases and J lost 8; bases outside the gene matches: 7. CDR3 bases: TGTGCCAGCAGTCCTCGAACAGGGGGCTATTCACCCCTCCACTTT. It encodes CASSPRTGGYSPLHF.

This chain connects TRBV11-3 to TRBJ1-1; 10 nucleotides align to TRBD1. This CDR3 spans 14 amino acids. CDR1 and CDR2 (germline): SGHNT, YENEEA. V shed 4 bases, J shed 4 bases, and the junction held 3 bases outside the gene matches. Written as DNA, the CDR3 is TGTGCCAGCAGCTCATGGACAGGGGGCACTGAAGCTTTCTTT. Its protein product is CASSSWTGGTEAFF.

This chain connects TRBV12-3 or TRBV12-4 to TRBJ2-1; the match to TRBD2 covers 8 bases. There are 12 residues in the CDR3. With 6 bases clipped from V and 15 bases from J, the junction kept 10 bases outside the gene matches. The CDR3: CASSFAGGPWFF. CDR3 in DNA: TGTGCCAGCAGCTTTGCGGGAGGACCTTGGTTCTTC.

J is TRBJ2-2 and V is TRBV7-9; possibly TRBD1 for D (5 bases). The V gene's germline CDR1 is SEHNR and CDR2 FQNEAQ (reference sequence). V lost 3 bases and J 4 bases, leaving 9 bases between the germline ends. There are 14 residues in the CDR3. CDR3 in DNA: TGTGCCAGCAGCTTCTACAGGTCCACCGGGGAGCTGTTTTTT. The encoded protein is CASSFYRSTGELFF.

The CDR3 spells CASSYRTGSTEAFF. The CDR3 region has the DNA TGTGCCAGCAGTTACCGGACAGGCAGCACTGAAGCTTTCTTT. The chain combines TRBV6-5 with TRBJ1-1; 7 bases map to TRBD1. The germline CDR1 and CDR2 sequences are MNHEY and SVGAGI. J lost 4 bases, V lost 2 bases, and 4 bases had no gene match. This CDR3 region has 14 residues.

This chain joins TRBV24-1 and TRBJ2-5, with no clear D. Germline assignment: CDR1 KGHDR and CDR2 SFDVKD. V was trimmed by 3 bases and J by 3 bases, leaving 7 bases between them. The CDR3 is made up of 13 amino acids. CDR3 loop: CATSDLYEETQYF. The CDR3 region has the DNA TGTGCCACCAGTGATCTCTATGAAGAGACCCAGTACTTC.

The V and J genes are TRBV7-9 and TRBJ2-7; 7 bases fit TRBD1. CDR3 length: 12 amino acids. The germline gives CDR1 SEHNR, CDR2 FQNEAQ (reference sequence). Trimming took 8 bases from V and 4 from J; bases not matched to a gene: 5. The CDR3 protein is CASGTGDYEQYV. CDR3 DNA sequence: TGTGCCAGCGGTACAGGGGATTACGAGCAGTACGTC.

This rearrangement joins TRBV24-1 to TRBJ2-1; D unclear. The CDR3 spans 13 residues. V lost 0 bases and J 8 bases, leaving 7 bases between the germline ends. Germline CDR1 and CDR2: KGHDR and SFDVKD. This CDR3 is CATSDLLSHEQFF. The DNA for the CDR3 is TGTGCCACCAGTGATTTGTTGAGCCATGAGCAGTTCTTC.

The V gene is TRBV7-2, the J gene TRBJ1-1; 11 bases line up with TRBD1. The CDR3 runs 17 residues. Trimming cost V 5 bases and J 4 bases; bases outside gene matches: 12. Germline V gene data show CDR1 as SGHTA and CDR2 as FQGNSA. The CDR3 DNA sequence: TGTGCCAGCAGCCCTCGGACAGGGGGCGCTTCGGGCACTGAAGCTTTCTTT. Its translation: CASSPRTGGASGTEAFF.